This TCR beta chain was recorded in a study of response to subunit inactivated influenza vaccine. Study observations and caveats: That few new T cells are recruited by each seasonal influenza vaccination was the authors' suggestion.

This clonotype was counted a few times. As yet, its antigen is unknown. TCRdb re-called the RT-PCR reads with MiXCR, one entry per CDR3 protein. Of 650,000 to 800,000 distinct CDR3 sequences listed, roughly 14% are singletons. The TCR sequence derives from a man in his fifties or sixties who received an inactivated influenza vaccine. Material: PBMCs from blood, obtained less than 15 days before vaccination.

The CDR3 loop is CASSLIRGQVYEQYF. The DNA of the CDR3 is TGTGCCAGCAGCTTAATCAGGGGACAGGTATACGAGCAGTACTTC. The chain recombines TRBV7-9 with TRBJ2-7; TRBD1 aligns across 8 bases. The germline V gene has CDR1 SEHNR and CDR2 FQNEAQ (reference sequence). The CDR3 runs 15 residues. J gave up 4 bases and V 2 bases, and 7 bases lay outside the gene matches. Together with reference TRBV7-9 and TRBJ2-7, the CDR3 gives the full variable domain: DTGVSQNPRHKITKRGQNVTFRCDPISEHNRLYWYRQTLGQGPEFLTYFQNEAQLEKSRLLSDRFSAERPKGSFSTLEIQRTEQGDSAMYLCASSLIRGQVYEQYFGPGTRLTVT.